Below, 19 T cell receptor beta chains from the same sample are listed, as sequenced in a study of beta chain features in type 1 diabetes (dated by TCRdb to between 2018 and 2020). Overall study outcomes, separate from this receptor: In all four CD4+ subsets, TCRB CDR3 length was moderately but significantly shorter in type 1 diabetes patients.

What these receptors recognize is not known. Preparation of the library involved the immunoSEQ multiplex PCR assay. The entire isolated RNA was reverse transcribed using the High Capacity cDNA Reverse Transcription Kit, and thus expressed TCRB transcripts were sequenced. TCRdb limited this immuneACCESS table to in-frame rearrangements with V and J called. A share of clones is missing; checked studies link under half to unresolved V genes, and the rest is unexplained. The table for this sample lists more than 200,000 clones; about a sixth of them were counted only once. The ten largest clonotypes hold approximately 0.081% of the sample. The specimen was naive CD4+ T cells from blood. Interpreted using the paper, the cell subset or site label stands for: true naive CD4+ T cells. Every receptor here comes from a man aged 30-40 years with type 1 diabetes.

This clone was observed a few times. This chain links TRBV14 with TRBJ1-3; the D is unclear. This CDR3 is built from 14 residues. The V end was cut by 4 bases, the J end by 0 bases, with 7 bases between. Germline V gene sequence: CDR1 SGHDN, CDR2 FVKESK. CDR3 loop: CASSPRTSGNTIYF. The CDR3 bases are TGTGCCAGCAGCCCGAGGACCTCTGGAAACACCATATATTTT.

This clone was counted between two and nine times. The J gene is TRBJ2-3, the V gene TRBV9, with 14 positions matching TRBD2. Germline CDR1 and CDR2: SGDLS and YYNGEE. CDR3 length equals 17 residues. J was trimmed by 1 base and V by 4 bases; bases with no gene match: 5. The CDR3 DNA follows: TGTGCCAGCAGCACTGGACTAGCGGGAGGTCGCACAGATACGCAGTATTTT. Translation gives CASSTGLAGGRTDTQYF.

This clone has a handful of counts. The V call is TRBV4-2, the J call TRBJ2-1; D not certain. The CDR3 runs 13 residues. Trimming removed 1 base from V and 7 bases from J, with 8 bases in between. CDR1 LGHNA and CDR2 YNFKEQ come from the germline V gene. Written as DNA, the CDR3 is TGTGCCAGCAGCCAAGGAGAGCGAAATGAGCAGTTCTTC. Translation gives CASSQGERNEQFF.

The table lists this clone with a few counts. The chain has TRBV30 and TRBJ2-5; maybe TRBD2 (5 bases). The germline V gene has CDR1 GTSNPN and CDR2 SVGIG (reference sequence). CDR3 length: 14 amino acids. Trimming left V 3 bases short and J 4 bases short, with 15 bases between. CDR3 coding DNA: TGTGCCTGGAGAGGAGGATTCCGGGGAGAGACCCAGTACTTC. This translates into CAWRGGFRGETQYF.

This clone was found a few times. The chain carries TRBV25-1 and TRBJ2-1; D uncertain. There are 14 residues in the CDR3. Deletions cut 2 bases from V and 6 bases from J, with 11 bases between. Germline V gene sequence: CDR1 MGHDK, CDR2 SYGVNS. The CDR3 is CASSEEIASNEQFF. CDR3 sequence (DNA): TGTGCCAGCAGTGAAGAAATAGCCTCCAATGAGCAGTTCTTC.

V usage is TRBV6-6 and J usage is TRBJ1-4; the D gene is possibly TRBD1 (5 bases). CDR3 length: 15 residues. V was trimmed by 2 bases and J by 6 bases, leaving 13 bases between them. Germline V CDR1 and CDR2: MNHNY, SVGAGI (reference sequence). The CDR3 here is CASSYRGEPHEKLFF. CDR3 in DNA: TGTGCCAGCAGTTACCGGGGGGAGCCGCATGAAAAACTGTTTTTT.

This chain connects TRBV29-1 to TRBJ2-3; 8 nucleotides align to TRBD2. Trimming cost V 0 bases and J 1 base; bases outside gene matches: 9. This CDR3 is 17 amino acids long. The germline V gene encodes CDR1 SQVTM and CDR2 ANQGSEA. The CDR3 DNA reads TGCAGCGTTGAAGATCCAGTAGCCGGGAGGGGCACAGATACGCAGTATTTT. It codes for CSVEDPVAGRGTDTQYF.

The CDR3 loop is CSVLGQAGGETQYF. CDR3 sequence (DNA): TGCAGCGTACTCGGACAGGCCGGCGGGGAGACCCAGTACTTC. This chain links TRBV29-1 with TRBJ2-5; TRBD1 agrees at 7 bases. The length of the CDR3 is 14 residues. Germline values: CDR1 SQVTM, CDR2 ANQGSEA. V lost 6 bases to trimming and J lost 5 bases; unmatched junction nucleotides: 12. The full variable domain, its missing parts supplied by reference TRBV29-1 and TRBJ2-5, is SAVISQKPSRDICQRGTSLTIQCQVDSQVTMMFWYRQQPGQSLTLIATANQGSEATYESGFVIDKFPISRPNLTFSTLTVSNMSPEDSSIYLCSVLGQAGGETQYFGPGTRLLVL.

The CDR3 loop reads CASSLASRDEQFF. In DNA form, the CDR3 reads TGCGCCAGCAGCTTAGCGAGCCGGGATGAGCAGTTCTTC. The V gene is TRBV5-1, the J gene TRBJ2-1; D unresolved. This CDR3 is built from 13 residues. Germline assignment: CDR1 SGHRS and CDR2 YFSETQ. The V end lost 2 bases, the J end lost 8 bases, and 11 bases lay between the germline ends.

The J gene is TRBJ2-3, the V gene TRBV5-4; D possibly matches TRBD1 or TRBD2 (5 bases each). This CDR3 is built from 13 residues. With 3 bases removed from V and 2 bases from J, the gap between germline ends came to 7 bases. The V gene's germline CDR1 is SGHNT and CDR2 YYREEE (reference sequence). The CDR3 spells CASSSGLTDTQYF. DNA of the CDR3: TGTGCCAGCAGCTCGGGGCTCACAGATACGCAGTATTTT.

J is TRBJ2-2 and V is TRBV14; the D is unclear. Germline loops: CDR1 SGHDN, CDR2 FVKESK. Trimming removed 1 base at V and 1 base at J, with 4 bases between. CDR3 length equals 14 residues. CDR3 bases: TGTGCCAGCAGCCAAGGAGGGAACACCGGGGAGCTGTTTTTT. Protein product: CASSQGGNTGELFF.

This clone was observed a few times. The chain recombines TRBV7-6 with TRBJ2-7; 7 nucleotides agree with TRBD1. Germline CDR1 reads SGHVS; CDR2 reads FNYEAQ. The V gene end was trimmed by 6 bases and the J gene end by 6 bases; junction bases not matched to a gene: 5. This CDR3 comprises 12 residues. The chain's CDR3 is CASSRQGGEQYF. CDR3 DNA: TGTGCCAGCAGTAGACAGGGTGGCGAGCAGTACTTC. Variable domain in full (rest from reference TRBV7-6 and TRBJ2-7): GAGVSQSPRYKVTKRGQDVALRCDPISGHVSLYWYRQALGQGPEFLTYFNYEAQQDKSGLPNDRFSAERPEGSISTLTIQRTEQRDSAMYRCASSRQGGEQYFGPGTRLTVT.

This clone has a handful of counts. The CDR3 DNA reads as TGCAGCGTCCCAAACCCCGACAGGGTCCGCCAAGAGACCCAGTACTTC. Its translation: CSVPNPDRVRQETQYF. This chain joins TRBV29-1 and TRBJ2-5; 7 bases agree with TRBD1. Trimming cost V 6 bases and J 1 base; bases outside gene matches: 14. Germline CDR1 and CDR2: SQVTM and ANQGSEA. There are 16 residues in the CDR3.

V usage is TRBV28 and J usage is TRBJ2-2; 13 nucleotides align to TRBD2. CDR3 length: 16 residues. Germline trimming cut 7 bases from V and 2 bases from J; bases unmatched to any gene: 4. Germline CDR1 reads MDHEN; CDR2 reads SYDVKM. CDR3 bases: TGTGCCAGCACCCGGACTAGCGGGAGCAACACCGGGGAGCTGTTTTTT. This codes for CASTRTSGSNTGELFF. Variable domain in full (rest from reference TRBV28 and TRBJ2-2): DVKVTQSSRYLVKRTGEKVFLECVQDMDHENMFWYRQDPGLGLRLIYFSYDVKMKEKGDIPEGYSVSREKKERFSLILESASTNQTSMYLCASTRTSGSNTGELFFGEGSRLTVL.

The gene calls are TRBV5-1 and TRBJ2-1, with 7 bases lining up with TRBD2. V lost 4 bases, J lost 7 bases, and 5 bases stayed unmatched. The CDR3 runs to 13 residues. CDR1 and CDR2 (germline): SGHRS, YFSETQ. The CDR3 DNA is TGCGCCAGCAGCCGTGGACTAGGAAATGAGCAGTTCTTC. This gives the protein CASSRGLGNEQFF. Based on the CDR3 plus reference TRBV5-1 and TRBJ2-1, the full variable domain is KAGVTQTPRYLIKTRGQQVTLSCSPISGHRSVSWYQQTPGQGLQFLFEYFSETQRNKGNFPGRFSGRQFSNSRSEMNVSTLELGDSALYLCASSRGLGNEQFFGPGTRLTVL.

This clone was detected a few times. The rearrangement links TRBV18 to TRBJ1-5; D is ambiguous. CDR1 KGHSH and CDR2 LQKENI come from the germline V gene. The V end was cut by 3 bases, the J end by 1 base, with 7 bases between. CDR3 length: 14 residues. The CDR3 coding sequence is TGTGCCAGCTCACCTGTGGAGAGCAATCAGCCCCAGCATTTT. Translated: CASSPVESNQPQHF.

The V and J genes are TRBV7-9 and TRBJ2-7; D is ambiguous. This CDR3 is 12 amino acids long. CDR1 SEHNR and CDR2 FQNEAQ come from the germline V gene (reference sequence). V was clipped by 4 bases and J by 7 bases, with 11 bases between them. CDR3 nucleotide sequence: TGTGCCAGCAGCTCCAATGCGGCAGAGCAGTACTTC. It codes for CASSSNAAEQYF.

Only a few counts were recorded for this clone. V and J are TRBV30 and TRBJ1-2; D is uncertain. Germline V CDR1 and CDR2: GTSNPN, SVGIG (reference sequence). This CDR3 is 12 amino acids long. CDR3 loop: CGARVQSYGYTF. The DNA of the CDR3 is TGTGGGGCACGGGTACAGAGCTATGGCTACACCTTC. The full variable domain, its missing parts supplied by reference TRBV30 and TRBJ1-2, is SQTIHQWPATLVQPVGSPLSLECTVEGTSNPNLYWYRQAAGRGLQLLFYSVGIGQISSEVPQNLSASRPQDRQFILSSKKLLLSDSGFYLCGARVQSYGYTFGSGTRLTVV.

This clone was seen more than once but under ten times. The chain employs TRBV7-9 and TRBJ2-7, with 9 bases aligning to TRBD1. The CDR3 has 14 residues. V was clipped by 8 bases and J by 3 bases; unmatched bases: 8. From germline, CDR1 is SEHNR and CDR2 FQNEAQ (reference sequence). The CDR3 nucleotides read TGTGCCAGCTTGGGTGGGACAGGGCGCTACGAGCAGTACTTC. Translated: CASLGGTGRYEQYF. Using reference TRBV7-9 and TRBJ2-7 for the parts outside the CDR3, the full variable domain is DTGVSQNPRHKITKRGQNVTFRCDPISEHNRLYWYRQTLGQGPEFLTYFQNEAQLEKSRLLSDRFSAERPKGSFSTLEIQRTEQGDSAMYLCASLGGTGRYEQYFGPGTRLTVT.